One and the same sample provided the 22 T cell receptor beta chains below, sequenced in a study of cytomegalovirus exposure and HLA in healthy donors. The repertoire was sequenced with immunoSEQ multiplex PCR; TCRdb's copy has only in-frame clones and lacks some. The sample lists about 110,000 clones, about nine tenths occurring once. The source material was PBMCs. The receptors come from a young woman in good health and CMV-seropositive.

V and J are TRBV5-1 and TRBJ2-3; D is unresolved. Per germline, CDR1 SGHRS and CDR2 YFSETQ. V lost 1 base and J lost 0, with 12 bases in between. The CDR3 length is 16 residues. This chain's CDR3 is CASSLMSPESTDTQYF. The CDR3 nucleotides read TGCGCCAGCAGCTTGATGTCCCCGGAGAGCACAGATACGCAGTATTTT.

This clone was seen more than once but under ten times. The chain has TRBV27 and TRBJ1-6; D gene uncertain. The CDR3 length is 15 residues. Trimming left V 6 bases short and J 0 bases short, with 9 bases between. Germline V gene data show CDR1 as MNHEY and CDR2 as SMNVEV (reference sequence). CDR3 protein: CASRQKSSYNSPLHF. The CDR3 DNA follows: TGTGCCAGCAGACAGAAGAGCTCCTATAATTCACCCCTCCACTTT.

The chain links TRBV28 to TRBJ1-2, with 8 positions matching TRBD1. CDR1 and CDR2 (germline): MDHEN, SYDVKM. The CDR3 has 15 amino acids. The ends lost 5 bases at V and 3 bases at J; junction bases unmatched: 8. DNA of the CDR3: TGTGCCAGCAGTAATCAGGGGGCAGTTTACTATGGCTACACCTTC. It yields the protein CASSNQGAVYYGYTF.

This rearrangement joins TRBV19 to TRBJ1-5; TRBD1 matches at 7 bases. Per the germline V gene, CDR1 is LNHDA and CDR2 is SQIVND (reference sequence). Trimming removed 9 bases from V and 5 bases from J; junction bases left unmatched: 16. The CDR3 has 16 residues. In nucleotides, the CDR3 is TGTGCCAGCACGACCTCGGGACAGAACTTGTATCAGCCCCAGCATTTT. This sequence encodes CASTTSGQNLYQPQHF.

This clone is a singleton in its sample. The chain combines TRBV18 with TRBJ2-2, with a possible D match to TRBD1 (5 bases). Germline loops: CDR1 KGHSH, CDR2 LQKENI. V gave up 1 base and J gave up 6 bases, with 15 bases separating them. The CDR3 is 16 amino acids. The CDR3 DNA reads TGTGCCAGCTCACCACGCCAGGCAGGGATTGCCGGGGAGCTGTTTTTT. This sequence encodes CASSPRQAGIAGELFF.

The rearrangement joins TRBV6-6 to TRBJ1-6, with D hard to call. Germline V gene sequence: CDR1 MNHNY, CDR2 SVGAGI (reference sequence). Trimming removed 3 bases from V and 10 bases from J, with 7 bases in between. This CDR3 is 12 amino acids long. CDR3 nucleotide sequence: TGTGCCAGCAGTTATAATCCCTCACCCCTCCACTTT. Its protein is CASSYNPSPLHF.

The sample holds a few counts of this clone. This chain links TRBV19 with TRBJ2-7; D is ambiguous. The CDR3 loop spans 15 amino acids. Germline V gene data show CDR1 as LNHDA and CDR2 as SQIVND (reference sequence). Trimming took 1 base from V and 2 from J, leaving 12 bases between them. In DNA form, the CDR3 reads TGTGCCAGTAGTATAGGCCCTCCTCCAGCCTACGAGCAGTACTTC. Protein product: CASSIGPPPAYEQYF.

The genes are TRBV27 and TRBJ1-2, with 7 bases that match TRBD1. Trimming took 5 bases from V and 4 from J; bases not matched to a gene: 13. This CDR3 is 16 amino acids long. Germline CDR1 is MNHEY and CDR2 is SMNVEV (reference sequence). The CDR3 DNA sequence: TGTGCCAGCAGTCGCAATATCAGGGGGATAGGCTATGGCTACACCTTC. Amino acid sequence: CASSRNIRGIGYGYTF.

This chain joins TRBV2 and TRBJ1-1, with 7 bases identical to TRBD1. The CDR3 runs to 13 residues. Unmatched junction bases numbered 3, after V lost 7 bases and J lost 1 base. CDR1 and CDR2 (germline): SNHLY, FYNNEI. CDR3 bases: TGTGCCAGCAATAGACAGGGGAACACTGAAGCTTTCTTT. Protein product: CASNRQGNTEAFF. The full variable domain, with the rest looked up from reference TRBV2 and TRBJ1-1, is EPEVTQTPSHQVTQMGQEVILRCVPISNHLYFYWYRQILGQKVEFLVSFYNNEISEKSEIFDDQFSVERPDGSNFTLKIRSTKLEDSAMYFCASNRQGNTEAFFGQGTRLTVV.

The rearrangement links TRBV9 to TRBJ1-6; TRBD1 matches at 7 bases. This CDR3 contains 15 residues. With V trimmed by 1 base and J by 3 bases, 1 base remained unmatched. Germline CDR1 SGDLS, CDR2 YYNGEE. Written as DNA, the CDR3 is TGTGCCAGCAGCGTACGGGACAGCTATAATTCACCCCTCCACTTT. Translation gives CASSVRDSYNSPLHF. Supplemented by reference TRBV9 and TRBJ1-6, the full variable domain reads DSGVTQTPKHLITATGQRVTLRCSPRSGDLSVYWYQQSLDQGLQFLIQYYNGEERAKGNILERFSAQQFPDLHSELNLSSLELGDSALYFCASSVRDSYNSPLHFGNGTRLTVT.

The chain recombines TRBV19 with TRBJ1-5, with D unresolved. The CDR3 runs to 18 residues. V was trimmed by 1 base and J by 0 bases, leaving 16 bases between them. Germline V gives CDR1 LNHDA, CDR2 SQIVND (reference sequence). The CDR3 region has the DNA TGTGCCAGTAGTATAGTGAGGGTGTCTGTGACTAGCAATCAGCCCCAGCATTTT. Translated: CASSIVRVSVTSNQPQHF.

The V gene is TRBV27, the J gene TRBJ1-2; D uncertain. Trimming removed 3 bases at V and 3 bases at J, with 8 bases between. The germline V gene encodes CDR1 MNHEY and CDR2 SMNVEV (reference sequence). The length of the CDR3 is 13 residues. Here the CDR3 reads CASSFYPDYGYTF. The CDR3 nucleotides are TGTGCCAGCAGTTTCTACCCGGACTATGGCTACACCTTC.

The genes are TRBV18 and TRBJ2-1, with 11 bases fitting TRBD1. V was clipped by 0 bases and J by 8 bases; unmatched bases: 3. This CDR3 is 15 amino acids long. The germline V gene encodes CDR1 KGHSH and CDR2 LQKENI. The CDR3 nucleotides are TGTGCCAGCTCACCACCGGGACAGGGGGTGTATGAGCAGTTCTTC. Protein product: CASSPPGQGVYEQFF.

This clone was counted once. J is TRBJ2-7 and V is TRBV5-1; 7 nucleotides match TRBD1. Unmatched junction bases numbered 5, after V lost 1 base and J lost 1 base. This CDR3 has 15 residues. Germline lookup yields CDR1 SGHRS and CDR2 YFSETQ. The DNA of the CDR3 is TGCGCCAGCAGCTTGAAAGGACAGGTGTCCTACGAGCAGTACTTC. Its translation is CASSLKGQVSYEQYF.

The chain joins TRBV6-1 to TRBJ1-5; no clear D gene. This CDR3 contains 12 residues. Between the trimmed V and J ends, which lost 6 bases and 6 bases, there was a span of 9 bases. CDR1 MNHNS and CDR2 SASEGT come from the germline V gene. The CDR3 nucleotides read TGTGCCAGCAGCTGGGAGGCTCAGCCCCAGCATTTT. Translated: CASSWEAQPQHF.

The rearrangement joins TRBV9 to TRBJ2-5, with TRBD2 matching over 10 bases. The CDR3 length is 16 residues. V lost 0 bases, J lost 5 bases, and 7 bases stayed unmatched. Looked up from germline, CDR1 is SGDLS and CDR2 is YYNGEE. CDR3 sequence: CASSVEERGGLETQYF. The CDR3 bases are TGTGCCAGCAGCGTAGAGGAGCGGGGGGGCCTTGAGACCCAGTACTTC.

The CDR3 here is CASSEDLAGGGQPQHF. The CDR3 nucleotides read TGTGCCAGCAGTGAGGACCTAGCAGGGGGCGGTCAGCCCCAGCATTTT. The V gene is TRBV6-1, the J gene TRBJ1-5; 8 bases agree with TRBD1. This CDR3 has 16 amino acids. Germline V lookup: CDR1 MNHNS, CDR2 SASEGT. Germline trimming cut 3 bases from V and 6 bases from J; bases unmatched to any gene: 10.

Only one count was recorded for this clone. This chain joins TRBV28 and TRBJ2-7; D possibly corresponds to TRBD2 (7 bases). CDR1 and CDR2 from the germline V gene are MDHEN and SYDVKM. The CDR3 totals 14 residues. Trimming cost V 2 bases and J 4 bases, with 12 bases left between them. CDR3 region: CASSLTGGKYEQYF. Written as DNA, the CDR3 is TGTGCCAGCAGTTTAACGGGGGGCAAGTACGAGCAGTACTTC.

The chain couples TRBV28 to TRBJ1-1; TRBD1 is a possible D gene (6 bases). This CDR3 has 15 residues. Trimming pared 6 bases from V and 0 bases from J, leaving 14 bases between. CDR1 and CDR2 from the germline V gene are MDHEN and SYDVKM. CDR3 sequence (DNA): TGTGCCAGCAGGACCGGACAGCCGATGAACACTGAAGCTTTCTTT. Protein: CASRTGQPMNTEAFF.

The genes are TRBV27 and TRBJ1-4, with D perhaps matching TRBD1 (5 bases). V was trimmed by 5 bases and J by 8 bases, leaving 18 bases between them. CDR1 MNHEY and CDR2 SMNVEV come from the germline V gene (reference sequence). The CDR3 has 15 residues. The chain's CDR3 is CASSPGTPRKEKLFF. In DNA, the CDR3 is TGTGCCAGCAGTCCCGGGACTCCGAGGAAGGAAAAACTGTTTTTT.

This sequence joins TRBV28 and TRBJ2-3; D is possibly TRBD1 (5 bases). Germline lookup yields CDR1 MDHEN and CDR2 SYDVKM. The CDR3 covers 14 residues. The V end was cut by 2 bases, the J end by 2 bases, with 8 bases between. The chain's CDR3 is CASSLGRATDTQYF. The DNA of the CDR3 is TGTGCCAGCAGTTTAGGCAGGGCCACAGATACGCAGTATTTT.

The J gene is TRBJ2-7, the V gene TRBV2; D is perhaps TRBD1 (6 bases). Germline V gene lookup returns CDR1 SNHLY and CDR2 FYNNEI. Trimming stripped 10 bases from V and 0 bases from J, with 10 bases between. This CDR3 is 12 amino acids long. The CDR3 sequence: CATGQSSYEQYF. In DNA form, the CDR3 reads TGTGCCACCGGACAGAGCTCCTACGAGCAGTACTTC.